The entry below gives a single T cell receptor beta chain sequence along with its context. The authors' processing: Reference gene primer amplification gave nucleated cell count estimates. Profiling relied on immunoSEQ multiplex PCR, and the TCRdb table lists in-frame clones only, not all of them. The DNA gave D and trimming, while V, J and clone size come from that table. This sample has under 200,000 clones, with about 86% found just once. Trimming took 3 bases from V and 9 from J, leaving 9 bases between them. The CDR3 sequence is 11 residues long. Germline CDR1 is DFQATT and CDR2 is SNEGSKA (reference sequence). The data were taken from a study of blood T cell repertoires in COVID-19. Turning to the study itself: Samples taken during acute and convalescent COVID-19 were collected in the United States, Italy and Spain. Sample material is recorded as cDNA or gDNA derived from T cells, B-cell-depleted T cells, or PBMCs.

Patients at the Seattle site were enrolled during active infection and followed longitudinally. The material sequenced was peripheral blood. The clonotype originates from a woman aged 60-70 years with COVID-19, enrolled during active disease. The J gene is TRBJ2-1, the V gene TRBV20-1; D unclear. The CDR3 DNA follows: TGCAGTGCTAGGTTTATCCTTGAGCAGTTCTTC. Protein product: CSARFILEQFF.